The 8 T cell receptor beta chains in this list originate from one sample, sequenced in a study of blood T cells in healthy people across ages. Sample-barcoded 5' priming and a J-beta primer mix drove a second PCR of about 6 to 12 cycles. TCRdb passed the 5' RACE reads through MiXCR, listing each CDR3 protein once. The sample yields roughly 700,000 distinct CDR3 sequences, 45% to 50% seen once. The sample taken for sequencing was blood. Receptors originate from a woman aged 55 to 70 in good health.

The chain employs TRBV20-1 and TRBJ2-4, with 10 bases fitting TRBD2. The J call is uncertain, as TRBJ2-7 better fits the DNA end. The CDR3 consists of 13 residues. Germline V CDR1 and CDR2: DFQATT, SNEGSKA (reference sequence). The CDR3 is CSARVSGRDEQYF. DNA for the CDR3: TGCAGTGCTAGAGTGAGCGGGAGGGACGAGCAGTACTTC.

The chain has TRBV14 and TRBJ2-1; 10 positions agree with TRBD2. V shed 7 bases, J shed 0 bases, and the junction held 18 bases outside the gene matches. Per the germline V gene, CDR1 is SGHDN and CDR2 is FVKESK. The CDR3 is 20 amino acids. The CDR3 DNA is TGTGCCAGCATAAATACCTCGACAAAGCGGGAGGGTTACTCCTACAATGAGCAGTTCTTC. Translated: CASINTSTKREGYSYNEQFF.

This clonotype was found a few times. The CDR3 region has the DNA TGCGCCAGCAGCCAAGATGGGATAGGCGGGAGCACAGATACGCAGTATTTT. Translated, it gives CASSQDGIGGSTDTQYF. The chain uses TRBV4-3 and TRBJ2-3; D perhaps matches TRBD2 (5 bases). V dropped 0 bases and J dropped 0 bases, with 13 bases sitting between them. This CDR3 has 17 residues. Germline CDR1 and CDR2: LGHNA and YSLEER.

This clonotype was detected a few times. The gene calls are TRBV28 and TRBJ2-1; a weak D match, TRBD1 (6 bases). The length of the CDR3 is 15 residues. The V gene lost 6 bases and the J gene lost 9 bases, with 21 bases spanning the gap. The V gene's germline CDR1 is MDHEN and CDR2 SYDVKM. The chain's CDR3 is CASSAAGTGFGEQFF. The CDR3 DNA is TGTGCCAGCAGCGCTGCGGGTACAGGGTTTGGTGAGCAGTTCTTC.

In this sample, this clonotype turned up once. The chain links TRBV15 to TRBJ2-5; D remains ambiguous. V lost 1 base to trimming and J lost 2 bases, with 11 bases between them. The CDR3 runs to 15 residues. Per the germline V gene, CDR1 is LNHNV and CDR2 is YYDKDF (reference sequence). CDR3 in DNA: TGTGCCACCAGCAGAGGACGGGCGGTACAAGAGACCCAGTACTTC. This codes for CATSRGRAVQETQYF.

The V call is TRBV4-3, the J call TRBJ2-3, with a tentative D call TRBD1 (5 bases). CDR1 and CDR2 (germline): LGHNA, YSLEER. There are 16 residues in the CDR3. Trimming shortened V by 0 bases and J by 8 bases, and 18 bases separated the two germline ends. CDR3 amino acids: CASSQDAGLRAPTQYF. CDR3 nucleotide sequence: TGCGCCAGCAGCCAAGATGCCGGCCTCAGGGCCCCTACGCAGTATTTT.

This clonotype was seen repeatedly, ten times or more. This chain joins TRBV7-2 and TRBJ2-6; D perhaps matches TRBD1 (5 bases). V was clipped by 5 bases and J by 1 base, with 9 bases between them. Germline V gene data show CDR1 as SGHTA and CDR2 as FQGNSA. This CDR3 has 15 amino acids. CDR3 sequence: CASSLRVSGANVLTF. The CDR3, as DNA: TGTGCCAGCAGCCTCAGGGTATCTGGGGCCAACGTCCTGACTTTC.

The chain combines TRBV7-2 with TRBJ1-2, with D unresolved. CDR3 length: 15 residues. V gave up 2 bases and J gave up 4 bases, with 14 bases separating them. Germline-derived CDR1 and CDR2 are SGHTA and FQGNSA. The CDR3 nucleotides are TGTGCCAGCAGCTTATTCTGGGATCGAGGCTATGGCTACACCTTC. Translation gives CASSLFWDRGYGYTF.